The 24 T cell receptor beta chains below come from one sample, sequenced in a study of cytomegalovirus exposure and HLA in healthy donors. Amplification used 60 Vbeta primers and 13 Jbeta primers. Measured with immunoSEQ multiplex PCR; TCRdb has only the in-frame clones, and not every one. The table has 150,000 to 200,000 clones, about 75% seen once. What was sequenced was PBMCs. These receptor sequences come from a female donor in good health and CMV-seronegative.

This clone has more than one count but fewer than ten. Other DNA sequences in the sample encode the same CDR3. V usage is TRBV6-4 and J usage is TRBJ2-3, with a possible D match to TRBD2 (6 bases). The germline V gene encodes CDR1 MRHNA and CDR2 SNTAGT. With 8 bases removed from V and 0 bases from J, the gap between germline ends came to 6 bases. This CDR3 spans 12 amino acids. This CDR3 reads CASRGSTDTQYF. The DNA for the CDR3 is TGTGCCAGCCGGGGGAGCACAGATACGCAGTATTTT.

The chain carries TRBV11-2 and TRBJ2-3, with a weak D call TRBD1 (7 bases). V dropped 3 bases and J dropped 6 bases, with 13 bases sitting between them. The CDR3 is 14 amino acids. Looked up from germline, CDR1 is SGHAT and CDR2 is FQNNGV. The CDR3, as DNA: TGTGCCAGCAGCTTCTACTCAGGGGGGGATACGCAGTATTTT. Its protein is CASSFYSGGDTQYF.

This clone occurred a few times. This sequence joins TRBV5-4 and TRBJ2-7, with D tentatively TRBD1 (5 bases). The V gene's germline CDR1 is SGHNT and CDR2 YYREEE (reference sequence). The V end was cut by 3 bases, the J end by 3 bases, with 16 bases between. CDR3 length: 15 amino acids. Here the CDR3 reads CASSSLDTPIYEQYF. As DNA, the CDR3 is TGTGCCAGCAGCTCCTTGGACACCCCTATCTACGAGCAGTACTTC. Looking up the rest from reference TRBV5-4 and TRBJ2-7 gives the full variable domain: ETGVTQSPTHLIKTRGQQVTLRCSSQSGHNTVSWYQQALGQGPQFIFQYYREEENGRGNFPPRFSGLQFPNYSSELNVNALELDDSALYLCASSSLDTPIYEQYFGPGTRLTVT.

The chain couples TRBV7-3 to TRBJ1-5; perhaps TRBD1 as D (5 bases). Trimming removed 6 bases from V and 5 bases from J, with 17 bases in between. The CDR3 is 15 residues long. Germline CDR1 and CDR2: SGHTA and FQGTGA. CDR3 DNA: TGTGCCAGCAGTCTCCGAGGTGGGGGGGATCAGCCCCAGCATTTT. Its protein product is CASSLRGGGDQPQHF.

J is TRBJ1-2 and V is TRBV6-5; TRBD1 aligns across 9 bases. CDR1 is MNHEY and CDR2 is SVGAGI in the germline V gene. V lost 5 bases to trimming and J lost 4 bases; unmatched junction nucleotides: 8. The CDR3 has 15 amino acids. CDR3 sequence: CASSPTDRGVYGYTF. For the CDR3, the DNA is TGTGCCAGCAGTCCCACGGACAGGGGCGTCTATGGCTACACCTTC.

This clone was observed a few times. The J gene is TRBJ1-2, the V gene TRBV30; D is undetermined. Germline V CDR1 and CDR2: GTSNPN, SVGIG (reference sequence). CDR3 size: 10 residues. V dropped 5 bases and J dropped 2 bases, with 3 bases sitting between them. CDR3: CAWVNYGYTF. The DNA of the CDR3 is TGTGCCTGGGTAAACTATGGCTACACCTTC. Full variable domain (missing parts from reference TRBV30 and TRBJ1-2): SQTIHQWPATLVQPVGSPLSLECTVEGTSNPNLYWYRQAAGRGLQLLFYSVGIGQISSEVPQNLSASRPQDRQFILSSKKLLLSDSGFYLCAWVNYGYTFGSGTRLTVV.

Only one count was recorded for this clone. J is TRBJ1-1 and V is TRBV15, with D hard to call. Per germline, CDR1 LNHNV and CDR2 YYDKDF (reference sequence). Between the trimmed V and J ends, which lost 0 bases and 0 bases, there was a span of 8 bases. The CDR3 sequence is 15 residues long. CDR3 in DNA: TGTGCCACCAGCAGAGATCGGGGATTGAACACTGAAGCTTTCTTT. Translating it yields CATSRDRGLNTEAFF.

The chain has TRBV5-6 and TRBJ2-5; 14 positions agree with TRBD2. V gave up 5 bases and J gave up 2 bases; unmatched junction bases: 5. Germline V gene data show CDR1 as SGHDT and CDR2 as YYEEEE. The CDR3 is 16 amino acids. The CDR3 region has the DNA TGTGCCAGCAGTTCCAGACTAGCGGGGGGGCAAGAGACCCAGTACTTC. Translated, it gives CASSSRLAGGQETQYF. The whole variable domain, remainder taken from reference TRBV5-6 and TRBJ2-5, is DAGVTQSPTHLIKTRGQQVTLRCSPKSGHDTVSWYQQALGQGPQFIFQYYEEEERQRGNFPDRFSGHQFPNYSSELNVNALLLGDSALYLCASSSRLAGGQETQYFGPGTRLLVL.

A few counts support this clone. The J gene is TRBJ1-2, the V gene TRBV10-1, with 10 bases matching TRBD1. The CDR3 is made up of 13 amino acids. Germline loops: CDR1 WNHNN, CDR2 SYGVQD (reference sequence). The V gene end was trimmed by 6 bases and the J gene end by 8 bases; junction bases not matched to a gene: 6. CDR3: CASSKDRGSGYTF. DNA of the CDR3: TGCGCCAGCAGCAAGGACAGGGGGAGCGGCTACACCTTC.

This clone has a handful of counts. This chain uses TRBV6-1 with TRBJ2-5, with 10 bases fitting TRBD2. Matching the DNA end better, TRBJ2-7 makes the J call doubtful. This CDR3 is built from 16 residues. CDR1 and CDR2 (germline): MNHNS, SASEGT. The CDR3 protein is CASSEASGRAVNEQYF. Here the CDR3 DNA reads TGTGCCAGCAGTGAAGCCAGCGGGAGGGCCGTAAACGAGCAGTACTTC.

The rearrangement joins TRBV5-1 to TRBJ2-1; 10 bases align to TRBD2. Germline trimming cut 4 bases from V and 0 bases from J; bases unmatched to any gene: 4. The germline gives CDR1 SGHRS, CDR2 YFSETQ. The CDR3 length is 16 residues. CDR3 DNA: TGCGCCAGCAGCCGTCTAGCGGGGGCCTCCTACAATGAGCAGTTCTTC. Encoded protein: CASSRLAGASYNEQFF.

The chain uses TRBV15 and TRBJ1-2; a weak D match, TRBD1 (6 bases). V was cut by 1 base and J by 6 bases, with 15 bases left in between. The V gene's germline CDR1 is LNHNV and CDR2 YYDKDF (reference sequence). The CDR3 is 15 amino acids. The CDR3 reads CATSRGTEARNGYTF. The CDR3 DNA is TGTGCCACCAGCAGAGGGACAGAAGCCCGTAATGGCTACACCTTC.

The chain carries TRBV9 and TRBJ1-5; 8 bases match TRBD1. The CDR3 is made up of 13 amino acids. Germline CDR1 is SGDLS and CDR2 is YYNGEE. Losses at the gene ends were 10 bases for V and 4 bases for J; bases not matched to a gene: 7. The CDR3 protein is CASGQGANQPQHF. CDR3 in DNA: TGTGCCTCGGGGCAGGGGGCGAATCAGCCCCAGCATTTT.

This clone was found a few times. The V gene is TRBV6-1, the J gene TRBJ2-3; 7 bases map to TRBD1. The length of the CDR3 is 15 residues. Losses at the gene ends were 0 bases for V and 4 bases for J; bases not matched to a gene: 4. Germline V gene data show CDR1 as MNHNS and CDR2 as SASEGT. The CDR3 bases are TGTGCCAGCAGTGAAGCAGGGGGCGGCCCAGATACGCAGTATTTT. Encoded protein: CASSEAGGGPDTQYF.

In this sample, this clone turned up a few times. The chain uses TRBV7-9 and TRBJ2-5, with unresolved D. CDR3 length equals 13 residues. The V end was cut by 2 bases, the J end by 2 bases, with 6 bases between. Germline CDR1 and CDR2: SEHNR and FQNEAQ (reference sequence). CDR3 DNA sequence: TGTGCCAGCAGCTTAAGTACACAAGAGACCCAGTACTTC. Amino acid sequence: CASSLSTQETQYF. Drawing the rest from reference TRBV7-9 and TRBJ2-5, the complete variable domain is DTGVSQNPRHKITKRGQNVTFRCDPISEHNRLYWYRQTLGQGPEFLTYFQNEAQLEKSRLLSDRFSAERPKGSFSTLEIQRTEQGDSAMYLCASSLSTQETQYFGPGTRLLVL.

V is TRBV18 and J is TRBJ1-4, with TRBD1 matching over 7 bases. Trimming removed 3 bases from V and 1 base from J; junction bases left unmatched: 2. CDR1 is KGHSH, CDR2 LQKENI, per germline. The CDR3 sequence is 15 residues long. CDR3 in amino acids: CASSPQGGTNEKLFF. DNA of the CDR3: TGTGCCAGCTCACCTCAGGGGGGAACTAATGAAAAACTGTTTTTT.

The V gene is TRBV7-2, the J gene TRBJ2-5; D not resolved. Trimming took 1 base from V and 1 from J, leaving 7 bases between them. The CDR3 is 14 amino acids. Germline V gene sequence: CDR1 SGHTA, CDR2 FQGNSA. This chain's CDR3 is CASSLVYIQETQYF. The CDR3 DNA follows: TGTGCCAGCAGCTTAGTATATATCCAAGAGACCCAGTACTTC.

This clone was seen a handful of times. V is TRBV5-1 and J is TRBJ2-1, with 8 bases fitting TRBD2. This CDR3 has 14 residues. Germline CDR1 and CDR2: SGHRS and YFSETQ. After removal of 3 bases from V and 5 bases from J, the junction contained 4 bases not matched to a gene. This chain's CDR3 is CASSWLAGHNEQFF. DNA of the CDR3: TGCGCCAGCAGCTGGCTAGCGGGCCACAATGAGCAGTTCTTC.

Sample share makes this clone medium-sized (0.01 to 0.1%). This chain connects TRBV7-9 to TRBJ1-1; possibly TRBD1 for D (6 bases). With 5 bases removed from V and 3 bases from J, the gap between germline ends came to 16 bases. Germline lookup yields CDR1 SEHNR and CDR2 FQNEAQ (reference sequence). The CDR3 runs to 15 residues. CDR3: CASSAHRETDTEAFF. The CDR3, as DNA: TGTGCCAGCAGCGCCCACAGGGAGACTGACACTGAAGCTTTCTTT. The variable domain in full, completed from reference TRBV7-9 and TRBJ1-1, reads DTGVSQNPRHKITKRGQNVTFRCDPISEHNRLYWYRQTLGQGPEFLTYFQNEAQLEKSRLLSDRFSAERPKGSFSTLEIQRTEQGDSAMYLCASSAHRETDTEAFFGQGTRLTVV.

V gene TRBV7-2 combines with J gene TRBJ1-2; D is unresolved. This CDR3 has 15 amino acids. The germline V gene encodes CDR1 SGHTA and CDR2 FQGNSA. V was trimmed by 5 bases and J by 5 bases, leaving 18 bases between them. The CDR3 here is CASSGRSSDPYGYTF. In DNA form, the CDR3 reads TGTGCCAGCAGCGGTCGGAGTTCGGATCCTTATGGCTACACCTTC.

The V gene is TRBV6-5, the J gene TRBJ2-5; TRBD2 might be the D (6 bases). V was shortened by 6 bases and J by 3 bases, with 11 bases between the two germline ends. Germline CDR1 and CDR2: MNHEY and SVGAGI. The CDR3 has 13 amino acids. Here the CDR3 DNA reads TGTGCCAGCAGGCTGGGACTTAAAGAGACCCAGTACTTC. Translated, it gives CASRLGLKETQYF.

This sequence joins TRBV11-2 and TRBJ1-5, with TRBD1 as a possible D gene (5 bases). Germline V lookup: CDR1 SGHAT, CDR2 FQNNGV. Trimming removed 5 bases at V and 6 bases at J, with 14 bases between. The CDR3 has 14 residues. Here the CDR3 reads CASSPSGLAQPQHF. DNA for the CDR3: TGTGCCAGCAGCCCCTCAGGGTTGGCTCAGCCCCAGCATTTT. Full variable domain (outside the CDR3, taken from reference TRBV11-2 and TRBJ1-5): EAGVAQSPRYKIIEKRQSVAFWCNPISGHATLYWYQQILGQGPKLLIQFQNNGVVDDSQLPKDRFSAERLKGVDSTLKIQPAKLEDSAVYLCASSPSGLAQPQHFGDGTRLSIL.

This clone was picked up one time. The rearrangement uses TRBV5-5 and TRBJ2-5; the D gene is possibly TRBD1 (6 bases). The end of the DNA is better explained by TRBJ2-7, so the J call may be wrong. There are 15 residues in the CDR3. CDR1 and CDR2 (germline): SGHKS, YYEKEE (reference sequence). CDR3 bases: TGTGCCAGCAGCTTTCTCCAGGGGATGGGGTACGAGCAGTACTTC. Translated, it gives CASSFLQGMGYEQYF.

As for this clone: A junction end diverges from the germline sequence, so it may reflect a read error. The chain links TRBV25-1 to TRBJ1-1; D call uncertain. CDR1 is MGHDK and CDR2 is SYGVNS in the germline V gene. The CDR3 is 13 amino acids. CDR3 sequence reads: CATSLMSEGEAFF. Written as DNA, the CDR3 is TGTGCCACCAGTCTCATGTCGGAGGGTGAAGCTTTCTTT.